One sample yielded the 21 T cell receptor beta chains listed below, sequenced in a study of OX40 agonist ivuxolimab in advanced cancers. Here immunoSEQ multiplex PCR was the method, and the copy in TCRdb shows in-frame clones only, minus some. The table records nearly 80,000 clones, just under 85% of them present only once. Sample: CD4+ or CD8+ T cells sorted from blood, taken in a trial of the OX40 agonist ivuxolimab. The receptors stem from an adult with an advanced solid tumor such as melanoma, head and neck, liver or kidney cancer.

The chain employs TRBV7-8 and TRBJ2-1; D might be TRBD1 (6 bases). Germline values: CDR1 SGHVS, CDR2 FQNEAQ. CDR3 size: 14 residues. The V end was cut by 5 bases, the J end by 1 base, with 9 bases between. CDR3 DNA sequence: TGTGCCAGCAGCGGACAGTTGTCCTACAATGAGCAGTTCTTC. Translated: CASSGQLSYNEQFF.

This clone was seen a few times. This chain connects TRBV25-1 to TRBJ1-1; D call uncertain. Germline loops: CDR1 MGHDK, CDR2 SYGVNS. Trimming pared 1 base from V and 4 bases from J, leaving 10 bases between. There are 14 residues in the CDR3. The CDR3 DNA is TGTGCCAGCAGTGAATTCCACAGCACCACTGAAGCTTTCTTT. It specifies CASSEFHSTTEAFF.

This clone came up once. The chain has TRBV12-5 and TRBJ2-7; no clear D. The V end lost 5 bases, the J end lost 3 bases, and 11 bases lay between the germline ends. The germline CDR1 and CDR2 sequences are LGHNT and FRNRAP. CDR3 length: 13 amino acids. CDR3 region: CASGPVDGYEQYF. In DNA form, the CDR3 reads TGTGCTAGTGGTCCGGTGGACGGCTACGAGCAGTACTTC.

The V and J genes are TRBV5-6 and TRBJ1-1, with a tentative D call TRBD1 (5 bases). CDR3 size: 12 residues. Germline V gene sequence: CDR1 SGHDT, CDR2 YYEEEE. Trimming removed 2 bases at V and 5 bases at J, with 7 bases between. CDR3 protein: CASSFEGTEAFF. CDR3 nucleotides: TGTGCCAGCAGCTTTGAGGGGACTGAAGCTTTCTTT. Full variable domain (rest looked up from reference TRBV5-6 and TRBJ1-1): DAGVTQSPTHLIKTRGQQVTLRCSPKSGHDTVSWYQQALGQGPQFIFQYYEEEERQRGNFPDRFSGHQFPNYSSELNVNALLLGDSALYLCASSFEGTEAFFGQGTRLTVV.

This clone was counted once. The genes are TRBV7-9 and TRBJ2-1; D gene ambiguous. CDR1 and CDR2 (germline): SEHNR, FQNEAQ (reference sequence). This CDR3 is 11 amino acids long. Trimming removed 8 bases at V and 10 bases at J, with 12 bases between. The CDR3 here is CASRYSQEQFF. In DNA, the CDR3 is TGTGCCAGCCGTTATTCTCAAGAGCAGTTCTTC.

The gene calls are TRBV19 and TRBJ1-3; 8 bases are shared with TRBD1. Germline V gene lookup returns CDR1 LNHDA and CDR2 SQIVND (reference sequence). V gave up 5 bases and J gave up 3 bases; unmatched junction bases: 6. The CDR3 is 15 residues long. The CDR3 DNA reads TGTGCCAGTAGTCCCACAGGGGGTCGTGGAAACACCATATATTTT. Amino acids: CASSPTGGRGNTIYF.

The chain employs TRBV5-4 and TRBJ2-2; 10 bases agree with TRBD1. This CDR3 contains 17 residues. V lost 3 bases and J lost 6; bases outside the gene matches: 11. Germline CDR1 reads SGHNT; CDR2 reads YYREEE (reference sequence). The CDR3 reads CASSSGRGTGDAGELFF. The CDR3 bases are TGTGCCAGCAGCTCTGGGAGGGGGACAGGGGATGCCGGGGAGCTGTTTTTT. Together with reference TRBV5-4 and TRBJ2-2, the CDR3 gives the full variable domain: ETGVTQSPTHLIKTRGQQVTLRCSSQSGHNTVSWYQQALGQGPQFIFQYYREEENGRGNFPPRFSGLQFPNYSSELNVNALELDDSALYLCASSSGRGTGDAGELFFGEGSRLTVL.

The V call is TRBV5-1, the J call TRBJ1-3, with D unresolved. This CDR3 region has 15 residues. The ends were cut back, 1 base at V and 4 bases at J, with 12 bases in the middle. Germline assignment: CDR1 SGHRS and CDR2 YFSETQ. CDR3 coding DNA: TGCGCCAGCAGCTTGTATACGGGGAGAGGAAACACCATATATTTT. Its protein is CASSLYTGRGNTIYF.

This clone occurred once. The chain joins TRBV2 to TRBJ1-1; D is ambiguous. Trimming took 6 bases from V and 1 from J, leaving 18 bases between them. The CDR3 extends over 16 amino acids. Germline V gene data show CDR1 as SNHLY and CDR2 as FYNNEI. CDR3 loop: CASSRDPQTGNTEAFF. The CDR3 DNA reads TGTGCCAGCAGCCGAGACCCCCAAACGGGGAACACTGAAGCTTTCTTT.

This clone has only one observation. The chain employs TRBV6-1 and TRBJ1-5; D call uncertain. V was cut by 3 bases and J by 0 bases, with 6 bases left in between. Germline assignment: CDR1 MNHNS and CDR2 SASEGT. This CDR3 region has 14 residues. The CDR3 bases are TGTGCCAGCAGTGAGTCTCATAGCAATCAGCCCCAGCATTTT. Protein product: CASSESHSNQPQHF.

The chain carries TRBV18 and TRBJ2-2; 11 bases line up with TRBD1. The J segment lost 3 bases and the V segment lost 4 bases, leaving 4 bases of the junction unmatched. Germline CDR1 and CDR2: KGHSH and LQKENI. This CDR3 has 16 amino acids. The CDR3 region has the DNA TGTGCCAGCTCACTCGGACAGGGGGCGTACACCGGGGAGCTGTTTTTT. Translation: CASSLGQGAYTGELFF.

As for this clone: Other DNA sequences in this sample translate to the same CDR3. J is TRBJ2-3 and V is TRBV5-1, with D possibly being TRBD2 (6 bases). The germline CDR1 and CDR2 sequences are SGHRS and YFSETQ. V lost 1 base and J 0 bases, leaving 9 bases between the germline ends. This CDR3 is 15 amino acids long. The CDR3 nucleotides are TGCGCCAGCAGCTTGTCGGGGGTCAGCACAGATACGCAGTATTTT. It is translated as CASSLSGVSTDTQYF.

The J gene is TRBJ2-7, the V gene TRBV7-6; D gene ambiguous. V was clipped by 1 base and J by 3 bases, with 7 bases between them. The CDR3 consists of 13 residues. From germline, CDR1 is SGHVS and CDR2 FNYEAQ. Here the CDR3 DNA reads TGTGCCAGCAGCTTAGGGCAGATCTACGAGCAGTACTTC. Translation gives CASSLGQIYEQYF. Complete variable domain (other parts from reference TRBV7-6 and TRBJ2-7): GAGVSQSPRYKVTKRGQDVALRCDPISGHVSLYWYRQALGQGPEFLTYFNYEAQQDKSGLPNDRFSAERPEGSISTLTIQRTEQRDSAMYRCASSLGQIYEQYFGPGTRLTVT.

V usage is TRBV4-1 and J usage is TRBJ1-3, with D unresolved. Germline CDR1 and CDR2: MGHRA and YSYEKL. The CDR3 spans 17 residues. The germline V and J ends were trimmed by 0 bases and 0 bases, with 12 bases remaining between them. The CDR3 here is CASSQEYGPLSGNTIYF. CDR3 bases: TGCGCCAGCAGCCAAGAGTACGGGCCTCTCTCTGGAAACACCATATATTTT.

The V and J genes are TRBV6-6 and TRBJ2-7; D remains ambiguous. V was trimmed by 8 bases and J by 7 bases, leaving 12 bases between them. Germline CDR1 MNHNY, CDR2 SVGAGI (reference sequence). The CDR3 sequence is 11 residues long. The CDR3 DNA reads TGTGCCAGCGGGCGGTCCAAGGAGCAGTACTTC. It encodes CASGRSKEQYF.

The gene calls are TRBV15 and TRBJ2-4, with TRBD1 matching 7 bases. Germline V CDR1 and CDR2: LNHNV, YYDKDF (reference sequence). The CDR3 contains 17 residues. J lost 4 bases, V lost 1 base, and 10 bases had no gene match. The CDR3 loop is CATSRGSGQLIKNIQYF. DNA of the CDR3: TGTGCCACCAGCAGAGGGTCGGGACAGCTAATTAAAAACATTCAGTACTTC.

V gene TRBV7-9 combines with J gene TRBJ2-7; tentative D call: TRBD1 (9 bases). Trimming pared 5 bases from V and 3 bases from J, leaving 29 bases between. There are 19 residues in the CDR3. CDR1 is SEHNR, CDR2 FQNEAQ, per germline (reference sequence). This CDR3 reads CASSGPGQGFGTRNYEQYF. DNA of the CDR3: TGTGCCAGCAGCGGACCGGGACAGGGATTCGGGACTAGAAACTACGAGCAGTACTTC.

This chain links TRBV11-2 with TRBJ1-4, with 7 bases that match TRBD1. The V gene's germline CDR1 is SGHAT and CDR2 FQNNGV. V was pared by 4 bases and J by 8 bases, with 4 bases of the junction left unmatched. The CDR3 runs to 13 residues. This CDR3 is CASSSTGSEKLFF. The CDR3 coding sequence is TGTGCCAGCAGCTCGACAGGGTCAGAAAAACTGTTTTTT.

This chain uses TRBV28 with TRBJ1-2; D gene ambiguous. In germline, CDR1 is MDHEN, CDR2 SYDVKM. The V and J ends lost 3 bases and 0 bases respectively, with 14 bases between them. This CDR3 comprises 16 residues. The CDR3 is CASSFVLSATNYGYTF. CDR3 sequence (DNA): TGTGCCAGCAGTTTTGTACTGTCAGCCACTAACTATGGCTACACCTTC.

The CDR3 DNA reads as TGTGCCAGCTCACCAAGATCCGCGACAAAGGGGTTTCAGTTCTTC. Protein product: CASSPRSATKGFQFF. The chain carries TRBV18 and TRBJ2-1; possible D gene TRBD1, 5 bases. The ends were cut back, 2 bases at V and 13 bases at J, with 21 bases in the middle. In germline, CDR1 is KGHSH, CDR2 LQKENI. There are 15 residues in the CDR3.

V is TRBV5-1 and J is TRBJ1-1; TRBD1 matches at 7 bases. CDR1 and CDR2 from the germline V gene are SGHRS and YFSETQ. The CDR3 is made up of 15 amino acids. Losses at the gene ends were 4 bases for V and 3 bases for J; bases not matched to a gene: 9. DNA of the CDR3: TGCGCCAGCAGCCTCCACAGGGGTAGCGACACTGAAGCTTTCTTT. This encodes CASSLHRGSDTEAFF.